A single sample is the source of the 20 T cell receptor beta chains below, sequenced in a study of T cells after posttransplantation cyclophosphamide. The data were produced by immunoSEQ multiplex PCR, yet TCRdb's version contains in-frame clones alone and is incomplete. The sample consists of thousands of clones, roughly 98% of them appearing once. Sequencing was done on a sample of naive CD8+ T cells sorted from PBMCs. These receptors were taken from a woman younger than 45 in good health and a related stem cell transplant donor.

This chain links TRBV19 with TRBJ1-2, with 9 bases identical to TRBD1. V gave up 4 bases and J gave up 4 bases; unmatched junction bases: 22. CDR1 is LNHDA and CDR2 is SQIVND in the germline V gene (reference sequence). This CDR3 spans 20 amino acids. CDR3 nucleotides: TGTGCCAGTAGTACCCAGCTCACACAGGGGGCTTGGTTCTTCCTCTATGGCTACACCTTC. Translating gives CASSTQLTQGAWFFLYGYTF.

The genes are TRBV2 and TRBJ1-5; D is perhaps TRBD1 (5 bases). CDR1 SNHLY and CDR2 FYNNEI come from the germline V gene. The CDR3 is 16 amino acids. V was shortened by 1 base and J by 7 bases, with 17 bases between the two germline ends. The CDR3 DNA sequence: TGTGCCAGCAGTGAAGGTAGTTGGGGGGAGAGGCAGCCCCAGCATTTT. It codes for CASSEGSWGERQPQHF.

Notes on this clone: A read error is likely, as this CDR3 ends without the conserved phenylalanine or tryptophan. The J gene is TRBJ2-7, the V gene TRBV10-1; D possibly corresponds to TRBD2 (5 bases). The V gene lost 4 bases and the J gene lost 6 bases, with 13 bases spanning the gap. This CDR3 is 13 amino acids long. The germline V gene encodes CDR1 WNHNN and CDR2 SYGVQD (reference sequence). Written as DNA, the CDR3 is TGCGCCAGCAGTGGGACTTGGTATTCCGAGCAGTACCTC. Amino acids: CASSGTWYSEQYL.

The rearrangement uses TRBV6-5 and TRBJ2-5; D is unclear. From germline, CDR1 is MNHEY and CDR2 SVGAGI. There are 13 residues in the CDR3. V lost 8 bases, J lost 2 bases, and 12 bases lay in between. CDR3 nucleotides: TGTGCCAGCCGCCTTTCGGGTCAAGAGACCCAGTACTTC. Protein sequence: CASRLSGQETQYF.

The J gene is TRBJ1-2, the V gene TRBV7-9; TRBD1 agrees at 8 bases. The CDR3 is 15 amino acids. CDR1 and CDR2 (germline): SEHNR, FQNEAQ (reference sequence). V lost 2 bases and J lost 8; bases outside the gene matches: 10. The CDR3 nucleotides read TGTGCCAGCAGCTTAAGTGAGCAGGGGGCGGTCGGCTACACCTTC. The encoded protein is CASSLSEQGAVGYTF.

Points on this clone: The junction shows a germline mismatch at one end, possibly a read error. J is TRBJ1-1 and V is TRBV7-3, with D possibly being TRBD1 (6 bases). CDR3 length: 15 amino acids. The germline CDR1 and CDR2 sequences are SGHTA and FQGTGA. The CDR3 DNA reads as TGTGCCGGCAGCTTAAAGGGGGGGCTGAGGACTGAAGCTTTCTTT. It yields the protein CAGSLKGGLRTEAFF. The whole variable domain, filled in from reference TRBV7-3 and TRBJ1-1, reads GAGVSQTPSNKVTEKGKYVELRCDPISGHTALYWYRQSLGQGPEFLIYFQGTGAADDSGLPNDRFFAVRPEGSVSTLKIQRTERGDSAVYLCAGSLKGGLRTEAFFGQGTRLTVV.

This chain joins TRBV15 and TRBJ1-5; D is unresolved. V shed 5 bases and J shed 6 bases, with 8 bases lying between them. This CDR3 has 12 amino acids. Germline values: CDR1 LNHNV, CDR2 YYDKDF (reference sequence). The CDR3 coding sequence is TGTGCCACCAGCTATCGGGGTCAGCCCCAGCATTTT. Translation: CATSYRGQPQHF.

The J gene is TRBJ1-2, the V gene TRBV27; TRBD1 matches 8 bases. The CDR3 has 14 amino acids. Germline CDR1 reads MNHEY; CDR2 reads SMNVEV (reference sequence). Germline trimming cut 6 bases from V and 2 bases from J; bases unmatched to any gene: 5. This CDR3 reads CASRKGQENYGYTF. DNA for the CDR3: TGTGCCAGCAGAAAGGGACAGGAGAACTATGGCTACACCTTC.

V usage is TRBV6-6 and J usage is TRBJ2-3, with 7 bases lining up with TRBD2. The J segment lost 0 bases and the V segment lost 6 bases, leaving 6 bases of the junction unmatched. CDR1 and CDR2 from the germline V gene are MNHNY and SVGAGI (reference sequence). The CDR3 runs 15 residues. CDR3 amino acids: CASRVRGLSTDTQYF. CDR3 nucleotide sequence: TGTGCCAGCAGAGTTAGGGGACTAAGCACAGATACGCAGTATTTT.

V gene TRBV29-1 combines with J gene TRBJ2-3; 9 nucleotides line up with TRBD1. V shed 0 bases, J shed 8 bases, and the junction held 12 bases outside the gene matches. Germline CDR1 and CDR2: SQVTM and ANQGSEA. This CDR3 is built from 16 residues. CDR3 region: CSVEDPPQGALGTQYF. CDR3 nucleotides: TGCAGCGTTGAAGACCCTCCACAGGGGGCACTGGGTACGCAGTATTTT.

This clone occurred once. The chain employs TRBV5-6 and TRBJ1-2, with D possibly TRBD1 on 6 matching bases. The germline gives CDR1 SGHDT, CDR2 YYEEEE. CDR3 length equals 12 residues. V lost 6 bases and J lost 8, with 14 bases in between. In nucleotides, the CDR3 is TGTGCCAGCAACGGACAGTCCTTAGGCTACACCTTC. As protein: CASNGQSLGYTF.

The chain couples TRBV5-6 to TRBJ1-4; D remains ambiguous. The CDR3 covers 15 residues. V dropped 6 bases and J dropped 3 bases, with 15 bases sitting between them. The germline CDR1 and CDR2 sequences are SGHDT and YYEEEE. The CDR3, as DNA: TGTGCCAGCACCGTTAACAGAGACCCTAATGAAAAACTGTTTTTT. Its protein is CASTVNRDPNEKLFF.

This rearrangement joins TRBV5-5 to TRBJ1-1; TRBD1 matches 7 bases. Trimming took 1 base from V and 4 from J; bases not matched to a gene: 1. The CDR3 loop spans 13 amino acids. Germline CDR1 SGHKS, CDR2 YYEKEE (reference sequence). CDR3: CASSLPGGTEAFF. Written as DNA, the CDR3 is TGTGCCAGCAGCTTGCCAGGGGGCACTGAAGCTTTCTTT.

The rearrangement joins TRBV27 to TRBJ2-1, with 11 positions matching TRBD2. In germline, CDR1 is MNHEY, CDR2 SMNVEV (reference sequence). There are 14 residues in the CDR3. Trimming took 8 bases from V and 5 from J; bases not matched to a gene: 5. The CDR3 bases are TGTGCCAGCTTAGCGGGGGGGTATAACAATGAGCAGTTCTTC. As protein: CASLAGGYNNEQFF.

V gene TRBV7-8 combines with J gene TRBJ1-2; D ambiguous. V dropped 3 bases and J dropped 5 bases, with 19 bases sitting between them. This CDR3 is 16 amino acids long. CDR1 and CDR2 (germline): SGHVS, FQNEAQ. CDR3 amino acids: CASSLHHKGSGYGYTF. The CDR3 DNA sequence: TGTGCCAGCAGCTTGCACCATAAAGGGAGCGGGTATGGCTACACCTTC.

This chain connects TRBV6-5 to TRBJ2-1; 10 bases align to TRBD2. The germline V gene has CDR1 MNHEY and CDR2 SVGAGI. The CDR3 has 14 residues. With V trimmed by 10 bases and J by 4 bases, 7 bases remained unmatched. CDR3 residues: CATSLAGLYNEQFF. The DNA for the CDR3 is TGTGCCACCTCACTAGCGGGGCTGTACAATGAGCAGTTCTTC.

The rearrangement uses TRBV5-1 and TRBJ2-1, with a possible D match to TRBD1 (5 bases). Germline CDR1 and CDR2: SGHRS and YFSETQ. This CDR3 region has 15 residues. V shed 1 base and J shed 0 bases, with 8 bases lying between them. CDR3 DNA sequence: TGCGCCAGCAGCTTGCGACAGTCCTCCTACAATGAGCAGTTCTTC. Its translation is CASSLRQSSYNEQFF.

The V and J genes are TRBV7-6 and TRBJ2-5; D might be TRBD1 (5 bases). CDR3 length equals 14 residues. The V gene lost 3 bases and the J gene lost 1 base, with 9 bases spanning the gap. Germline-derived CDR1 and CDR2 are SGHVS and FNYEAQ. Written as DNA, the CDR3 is TGTGCCAGCAGCTTTCAGGGCCTCCAAGAGACCCAGTACTTC. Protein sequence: CASSFQGLQETQYF.

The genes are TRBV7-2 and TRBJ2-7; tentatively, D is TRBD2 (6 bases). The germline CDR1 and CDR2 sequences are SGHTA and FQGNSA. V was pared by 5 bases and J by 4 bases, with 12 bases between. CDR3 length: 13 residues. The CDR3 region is CASSLEGLYEQYF. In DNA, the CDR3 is TGTGCCAGCAGCCTGGAGGGCCTGTACGAGCAGTACTTC.

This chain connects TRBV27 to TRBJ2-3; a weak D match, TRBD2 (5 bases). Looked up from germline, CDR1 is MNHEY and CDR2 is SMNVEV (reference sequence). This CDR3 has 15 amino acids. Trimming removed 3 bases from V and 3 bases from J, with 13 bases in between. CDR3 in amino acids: CASSFETGKTDTQYF. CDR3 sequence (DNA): TGTGCCAGCAGTTTTGAGACGGGGAAGACAGATACGCAGTATTTT.